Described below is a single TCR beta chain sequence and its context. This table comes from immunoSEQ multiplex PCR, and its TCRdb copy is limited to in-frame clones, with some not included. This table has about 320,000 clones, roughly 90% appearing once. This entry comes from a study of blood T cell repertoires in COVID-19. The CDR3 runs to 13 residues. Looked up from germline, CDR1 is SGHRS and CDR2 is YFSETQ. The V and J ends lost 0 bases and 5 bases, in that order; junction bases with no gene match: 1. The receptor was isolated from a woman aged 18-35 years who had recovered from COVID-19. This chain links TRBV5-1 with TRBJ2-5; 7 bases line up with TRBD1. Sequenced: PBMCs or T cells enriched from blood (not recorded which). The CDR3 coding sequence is TGCGCCAGCAGCTTGGAAGGGGGCGAGACCCAGTACTTC. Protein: CASSLEGGETQYF.